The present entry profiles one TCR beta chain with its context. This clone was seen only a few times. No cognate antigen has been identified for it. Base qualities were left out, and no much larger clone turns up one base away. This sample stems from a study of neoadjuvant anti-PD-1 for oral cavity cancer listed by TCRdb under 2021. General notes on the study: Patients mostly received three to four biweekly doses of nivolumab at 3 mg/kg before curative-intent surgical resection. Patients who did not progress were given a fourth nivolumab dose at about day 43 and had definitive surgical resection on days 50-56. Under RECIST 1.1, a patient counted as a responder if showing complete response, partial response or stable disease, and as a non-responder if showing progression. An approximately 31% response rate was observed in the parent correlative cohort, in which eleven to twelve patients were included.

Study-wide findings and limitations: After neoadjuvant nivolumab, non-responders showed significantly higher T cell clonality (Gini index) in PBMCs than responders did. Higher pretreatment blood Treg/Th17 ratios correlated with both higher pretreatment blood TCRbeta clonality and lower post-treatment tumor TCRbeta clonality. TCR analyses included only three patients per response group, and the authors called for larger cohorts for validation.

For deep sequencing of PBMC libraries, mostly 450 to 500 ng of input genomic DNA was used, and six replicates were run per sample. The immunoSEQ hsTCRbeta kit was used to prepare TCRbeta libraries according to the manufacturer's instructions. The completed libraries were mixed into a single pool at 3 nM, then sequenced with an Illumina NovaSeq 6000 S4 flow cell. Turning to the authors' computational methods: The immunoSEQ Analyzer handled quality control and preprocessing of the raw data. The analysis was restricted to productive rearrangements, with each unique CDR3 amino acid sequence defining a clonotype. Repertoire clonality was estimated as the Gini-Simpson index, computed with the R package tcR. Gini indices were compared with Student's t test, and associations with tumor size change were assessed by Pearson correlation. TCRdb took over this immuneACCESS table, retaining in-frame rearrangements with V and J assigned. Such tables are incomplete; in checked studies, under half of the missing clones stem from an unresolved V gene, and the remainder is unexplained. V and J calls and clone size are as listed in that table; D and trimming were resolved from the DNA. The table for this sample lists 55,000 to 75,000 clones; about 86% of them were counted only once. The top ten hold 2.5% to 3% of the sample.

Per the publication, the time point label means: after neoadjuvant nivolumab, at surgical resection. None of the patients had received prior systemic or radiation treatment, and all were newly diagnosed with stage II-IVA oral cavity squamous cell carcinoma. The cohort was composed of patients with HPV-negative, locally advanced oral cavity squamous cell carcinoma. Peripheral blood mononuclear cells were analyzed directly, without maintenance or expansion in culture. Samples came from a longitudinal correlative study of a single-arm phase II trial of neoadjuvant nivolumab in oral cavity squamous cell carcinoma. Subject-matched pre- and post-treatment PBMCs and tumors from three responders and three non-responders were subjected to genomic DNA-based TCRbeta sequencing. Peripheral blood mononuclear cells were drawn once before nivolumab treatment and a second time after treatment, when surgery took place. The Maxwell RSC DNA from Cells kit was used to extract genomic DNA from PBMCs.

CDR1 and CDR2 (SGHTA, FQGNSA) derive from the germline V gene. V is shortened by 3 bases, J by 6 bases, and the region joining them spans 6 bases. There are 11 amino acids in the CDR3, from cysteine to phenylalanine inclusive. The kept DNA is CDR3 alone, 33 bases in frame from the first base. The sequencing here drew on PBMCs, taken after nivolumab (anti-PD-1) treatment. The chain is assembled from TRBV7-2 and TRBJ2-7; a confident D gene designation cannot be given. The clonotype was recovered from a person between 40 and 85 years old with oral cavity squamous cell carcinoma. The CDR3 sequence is CASSLFGEQYF. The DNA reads TGTGCCAGCAGCTTGTTCGGCGAGCAGTACTTC.